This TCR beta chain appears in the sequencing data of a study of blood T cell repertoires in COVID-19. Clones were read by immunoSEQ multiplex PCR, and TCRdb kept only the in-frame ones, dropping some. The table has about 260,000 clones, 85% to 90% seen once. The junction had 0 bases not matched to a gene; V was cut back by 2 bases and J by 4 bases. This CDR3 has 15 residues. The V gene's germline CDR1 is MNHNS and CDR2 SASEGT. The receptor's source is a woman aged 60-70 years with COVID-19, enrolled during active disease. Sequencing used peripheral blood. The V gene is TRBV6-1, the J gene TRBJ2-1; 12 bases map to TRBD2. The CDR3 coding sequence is TGTGCCAGCAGTGAACTAGCGGGAGGGTACAATGAGCAGTTCTTC. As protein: CASSELAGGYNEQFF.